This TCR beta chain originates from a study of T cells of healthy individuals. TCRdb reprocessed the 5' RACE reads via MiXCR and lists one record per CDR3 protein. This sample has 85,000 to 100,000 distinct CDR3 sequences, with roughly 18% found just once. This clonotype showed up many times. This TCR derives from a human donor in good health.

The CDR3 loop reads CASSVVALSNEQFF. The CDR3 nucleotides are TGTGCCAGCAGCGTAGTGGCCCTTTCCAATGAGCAGTTCTTC. V gene TRBV9 combines with J gene TRBJ2-1; D remains unclear. CDR1 is SGDLS and CDR2 is YYNGEE in the germline V gene. Trimming pared 0 bases from V and 6 bases from J, leaving 10 bases between. The CDR3 is 14 residues long.